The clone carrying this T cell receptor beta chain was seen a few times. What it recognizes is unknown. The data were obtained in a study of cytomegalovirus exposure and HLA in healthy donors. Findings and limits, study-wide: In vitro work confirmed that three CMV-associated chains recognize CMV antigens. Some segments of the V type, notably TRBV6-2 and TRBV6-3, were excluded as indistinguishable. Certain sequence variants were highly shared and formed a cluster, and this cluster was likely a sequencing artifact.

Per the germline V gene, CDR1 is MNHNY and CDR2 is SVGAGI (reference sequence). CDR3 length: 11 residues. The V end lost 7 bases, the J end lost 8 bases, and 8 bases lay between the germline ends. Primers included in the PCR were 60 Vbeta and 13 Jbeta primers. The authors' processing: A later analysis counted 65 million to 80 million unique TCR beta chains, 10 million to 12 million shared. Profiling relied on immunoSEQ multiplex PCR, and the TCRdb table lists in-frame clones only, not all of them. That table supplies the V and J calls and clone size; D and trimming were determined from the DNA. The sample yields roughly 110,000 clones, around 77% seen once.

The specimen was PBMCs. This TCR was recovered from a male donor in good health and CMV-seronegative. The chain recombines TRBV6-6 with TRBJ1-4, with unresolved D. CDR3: CASTQREKLFF. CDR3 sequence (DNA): TGTGCCAGCACCCAGCGGGAAAAACTGTTTTTT.